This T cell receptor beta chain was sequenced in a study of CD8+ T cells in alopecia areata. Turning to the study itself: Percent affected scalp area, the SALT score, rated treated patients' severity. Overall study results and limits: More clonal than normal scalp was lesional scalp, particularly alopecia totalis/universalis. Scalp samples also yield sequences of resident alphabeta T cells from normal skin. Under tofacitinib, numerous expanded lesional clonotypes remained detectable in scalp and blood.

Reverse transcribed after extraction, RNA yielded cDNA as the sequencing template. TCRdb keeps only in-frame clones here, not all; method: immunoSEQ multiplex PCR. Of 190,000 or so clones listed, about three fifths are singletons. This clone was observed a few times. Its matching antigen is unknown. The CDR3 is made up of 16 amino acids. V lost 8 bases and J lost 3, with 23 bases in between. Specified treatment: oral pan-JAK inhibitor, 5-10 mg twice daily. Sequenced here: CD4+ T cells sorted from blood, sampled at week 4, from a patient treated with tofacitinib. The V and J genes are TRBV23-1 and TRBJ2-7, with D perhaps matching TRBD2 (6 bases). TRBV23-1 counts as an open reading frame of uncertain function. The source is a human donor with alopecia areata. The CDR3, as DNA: TGCGCCAGCGTTCTCCCTGCCGGGAGACCATTCTACGAGCAGTACTTC. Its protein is CASVLPAGRPFYEQYF.